This T cell receptor (beta chain) appears in the sequencing data of a study of early T cells in non-severe SARS-CoV-2 infection. Each CDR3 protein gets one entry after TCRdb re-called the 5' RACE reads with MiXCR. The sample records tens of thousands of distinct CDR3 sequences, 10% to 15% being singletons. Germline V gene data show CDR1 as SEHNR and CDR2 as FQNEAQ (reference sequence). V lost 4 bases and J lost 6, with 13 bases in between. CDR3 length equals 14 residues. Sequenced material: whole blood. This TCR came from an adult who was a healthcare worker with PCR-confirmed SARS-CoV-2 infection or an uninfected control (not recorded which). The J gene is TRBJ1-5, the V gene TRBV7-9, with TRBD1 as a possible D gene (5 bases). This CDR3 is CASSSQGMSQPQHF. Written as DNA, the CDR3 is TGTGCCAGCAGCTCCCAGGGTATGAGTCAGCCCCAGCATTTT. The full variable domain, in which reference TRBV7-9 and TRBJ1-5 provide the parts outside the CDR3, is DTGVSQNPRHKITKRGQNVTFRCDPISEHNRLYWYRQTLGQGPEFLTYFQNEAQLEKSRLLSDRFSAERPKGSFSTLEIQRTEQGDSAMYLCASSSQGMSQPQHFGDGTRLSIL.